This entry is about one TCR beta chain. Its target is not known. The CDR3 length is 12 residues. The germline V gene encodes CDR1 SGHTA and CDR2 FQGTGA. V shed 5 bases and J shed 11 bases, with 13 bases lying between them. These data belong to a study of CD8+ T cells in alopecia areata. Study as a whole: Treated patients were scored for severity by percent of scalp affected.

Overall study findings and caveats: Tofacitinib delivered significant drops in scalp clonality and in expanded CD8+ clones among the top 100. Lesional scalp, notably in alopecia totalis/universalis, had clonality above that of normal scalp.

Extracted from the samples, RNA was reverse transcribed into cDNA to serve as the sequencing template. Clones were read by immunoSEQ multiplex PCR, and TCRdb kept only the in-frame ones, dropping some. The sample carries 95,000 to 100,000 clones, 50% to 75% recorded once. Noted treatment: oral pan-JAK inhibitor, 5-10 mg twice daily. In alopecia areata patients, both lesional scalp punch biopsies and peripheral blood were collected. V and J are TRBV7-3 and TRBJ1-5, with D maybe TRBD1 (5 bases). The sequence was obtained from a human donor with alopecia areata. Sample: CD8+ T cells sorted from blood, taken at week 4, from a patient treated with tofacitinib. The DNA for the CDR3 is TGTGCCAGCAGCCCCACACAGGAGGCCCAGCATTTT. Its translation: CASSPTQEAQHF.